This T cell receptor beta chain was obtained from a study of cytomegalovirus exposure and HLA in healthy donors. Overall study: There were 75 million to 95 million unique TCRs (from HLA-typed donors) in an early data release.

There are 14 residues in the CDR3. Germline values: CDR1 LNHDA, CDR2 SQIVND (reference sequence). With V trimmed by 5 bases and J by 3 bases, 0 bases remained unmatched. As concerns this clone: Its antigen is unidentified.

13 Jbeta primers and 60 Vbeta primers were used for the PCR. Generated by immunoSEQ multiplex PCR, the TCRdb table keeps only in-frame clones and is missing some. The sample holds some 120,000 clones; more than 75% are singletons and the top ten take 1.8%. Study-wide points: In an earlier analysis, about 90% or about 30%: the productive usage of most TCR beta V segments.

The specimen was PBMCs. The chain combines TRBV19 with TRBJ2-1; 11 bases align to TRBD2. The receptor was derived from a man between 18 and 29 years old in good health and CMV-seronegative. CDR3 residues: CASSLAGGYNEQFF. In DNA form, the CDR3 reads TGTGCCAGTAGTCTAGCGGGGGGCTACAATGAGCAGTTCTTC.